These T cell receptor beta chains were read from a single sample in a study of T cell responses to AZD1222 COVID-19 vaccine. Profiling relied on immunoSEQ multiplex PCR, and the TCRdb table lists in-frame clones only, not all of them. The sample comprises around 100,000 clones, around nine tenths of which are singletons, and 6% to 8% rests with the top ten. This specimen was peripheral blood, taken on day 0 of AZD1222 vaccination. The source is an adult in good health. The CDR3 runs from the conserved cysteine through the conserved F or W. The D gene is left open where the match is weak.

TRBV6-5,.,CASSYDRGKNIQYF
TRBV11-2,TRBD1,CASSLVGQGNYGYTF
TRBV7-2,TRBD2,CASSLASLAGALTDTQYF
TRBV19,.,CASSWDGYNEQFF
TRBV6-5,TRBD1,CASSSRDRANTEAFF
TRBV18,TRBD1,CASSPRDRGVKEQYF
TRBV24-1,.,CATSDGVGLHF
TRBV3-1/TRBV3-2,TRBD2,CASSPGRGGAHEQFF
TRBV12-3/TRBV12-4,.,CASSLEDTRLFF
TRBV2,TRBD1,CACRQGGNQPQHF
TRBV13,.,CASSPPGSSYNEQFF
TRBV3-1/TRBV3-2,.,CASSQDPRGVTDTQYF
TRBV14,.,CASSQMGAPGTEAFF
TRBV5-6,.,CASSLRTKYEQYF
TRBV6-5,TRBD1,CASSSDRASYEQYF
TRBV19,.,CASNGGLSQPQHF
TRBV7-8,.,CASSLAGPPQYF
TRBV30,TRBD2,CAWRPRLTGTGTSGRAAYEQYF
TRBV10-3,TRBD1,CAISDSQRTGVGYGYTF